Below, 8 T cell receptor beta chains from the same sample are listed, as sequenced in a study of blood T cell repertoires in COVID-19. Repertoires were generated with immunoSEQ multiplex PCR, while TCRdb's copy carries only in-frame clones and drops some. The top ten clones hold about 2.8% of a sample with about 200,000 clones, around 80% of them seen once. Material for sequencing was peripheral blood. All receptors derive from a woman aged 80 or over with active or convalescent COVID-19.

This sequence joins TRBV6-2 or TRBV6-3 and TRBJ2-3; TRBD2 matches 9 bases. Germline V gene lookup returns CDR1 MNHEY and CDR2 SVGEGT. J was trimmed by 2 bases and V by 2 bases; bases with no gene match: 11. The CDR3 totals 18 residues. The CDR3 loop is CASSYPRVAGALTDTQYF. DNA of the CDR3: TGTGCCAGCAGTTACCCCAGGGTAGCGGGGGCCCTCACAGATACGCAGTATTTT.

The chain is built from TRBV6-5 and TRBJ1-5, with 8 bases aligning to TRBD1. With V trimmed by 0 bases and J by 4 bases, 2 bases remained unmatched. This CDR3 is built from 15 residues. Germline CDR1 MNHEY, CDR2 SVGAGI. DNA of the CDR3: TGTGCCAGCAGTTACTCACAGGGGGGAAATCAGCCCCAGCATTTT. Protein sequence: CASSYSQGGNQPQHF.

This clone was seen a single time. V usage is TRBV10-3 and J usage is TRBJ2-2, with TRBD1 identical over 9 bases. V gave up 10 bases and J gave up 5 bases; unmatched junction bases: 14. Germline lookup yields CDR1 ENHRY and CDR2 SYGVKD. The CDR3 has 16 residues. The CDR3 DNA sequence: TGTGCCACGGGGGGCGGACAGGGGAGGTCGACCGGGGAGCTGTTTTTT. It encodes CATGGGQGRSTGELFF.

This clone was seen a single time. The chain employs TRBV28 and TRBJ2-5; 8 bases match TRBD1. This CDR3 has 15 amino acids. The germline CDR1 and CDR2 sequences are MDHEN and SYDVKM. Unmatched junction bases numbered 9, after V lost 4 bases and J lost 5 bases. In DNA form, the CDR3 reads TGTGCCAGCAGTTGGACAGGGTTTGAAAAGGAGACCCAGTACTTC. Translating it yields CASSWTGFEKETQYF.

J is TRBJ1-2 and V is TRBV5-4; possibly TRBD1 for D (6 bases). V lost 0 bases, J lost 8 bases, and 14 bases lay in between. Per germline, CDR1 SGHNT and CDR2 YYREEE (reference sequence). CDR3 length: 14 amino acids. The DNA for the CDR3 is TGTGCCAGCAGCTTGGTGTCGGGAGGGGGAGGCTACACCTTC. This encodes CASSLVSGGGGYTF. Combining the CDR3 with reference TRBV5-4 and TRBJ1-2 gives the whole variable domain ETGVTQSPTHLIKTRGQQVTLRCSSQSGHNTVSWYQQALGQGPQFIFQYYREEENGRGNFPPRFSGLQFPNYSSELNVNALELDDSALYLCASSLVSGGGGYTFGSGTRLTVV.

The chain couples TRBV30 to TRBJ2-7, with D possibly matching TRBD1 (5 bases). There are 11 residues in the CDR3. V lost 5 bases, J lost 6 bases, and 11 bases lay in between. Germline CDR1 is GTSNPN and CDR2 is SVGIG (reference sequence). The CDR3: CAWGQQSEQYF. The DNA of the CDR3 is TGTGCCTGGGGACAACAGTCCGAGCAGTACTTC.

This clone was counted a few times. The CDR3 region has the DNA TGTGCCAGCTCACCCGACCAGGGGAACAATAATTCACCCCTCCACTTT. It specifies CASSPDQGNNNSPLHF. This chain uses TRBV18 with TRBJ1-6, with a possible D match to TRBD1 (6 bases). Trimming stripped 3 bases from V and 5 bases from J, with 14 bases between. Looked up from germline, CDR1 is KGHSH and CDR2 is LQKENI. The CDR3 covers 16 residues.

This clone has more than one count but fewer than ten. The V gene is TRBV4-3, the J gene TRBJ1-1; D is uncertain. This CDR3 has 15 amino acids. Trimming took off 0 bases at V and 2 bases at J, with 10 bases between the two ends. Per germline, CDR1 LGHNA and CDR2 YSLEER. The CDR3 loop reads CASSQDLGRNTEAFF. The CDR3 DNA is TGCGCCAGCAGCCAAGATCTAGGCCGAAACACTGAAGCTTTCTTT.